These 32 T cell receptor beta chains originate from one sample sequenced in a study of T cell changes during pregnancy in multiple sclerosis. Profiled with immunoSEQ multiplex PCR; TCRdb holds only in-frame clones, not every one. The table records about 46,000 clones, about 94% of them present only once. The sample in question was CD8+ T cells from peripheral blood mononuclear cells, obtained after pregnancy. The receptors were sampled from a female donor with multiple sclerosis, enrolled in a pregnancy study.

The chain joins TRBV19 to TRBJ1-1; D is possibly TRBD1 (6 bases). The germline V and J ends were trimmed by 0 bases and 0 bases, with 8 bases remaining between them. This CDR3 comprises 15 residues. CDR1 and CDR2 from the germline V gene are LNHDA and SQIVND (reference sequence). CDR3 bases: TGTGCCAGTAGTATAGACAGGGGCTTGAACACTGAAGCTTTCTTT. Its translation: CASSIDRGLNTEAFF.

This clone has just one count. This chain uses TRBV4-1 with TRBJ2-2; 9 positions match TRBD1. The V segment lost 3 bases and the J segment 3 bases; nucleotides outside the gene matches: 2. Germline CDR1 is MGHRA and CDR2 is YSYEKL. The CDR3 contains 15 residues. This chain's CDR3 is CASSQWTGDTGELFF. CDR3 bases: TGCGCCAGCAGCCAGTGGACAGGGGACACCGGGGAGCTGTTTTTT.

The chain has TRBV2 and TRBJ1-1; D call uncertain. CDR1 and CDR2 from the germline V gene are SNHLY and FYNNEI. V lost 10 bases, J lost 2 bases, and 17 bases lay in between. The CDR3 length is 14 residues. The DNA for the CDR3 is TGTGCCACCTTAGATGACCGAGGAAACACTGAAGCTTTCTTT. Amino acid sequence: CATLDDRGNTEAFF. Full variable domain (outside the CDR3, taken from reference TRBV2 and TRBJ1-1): EPEVTQTPSHQVTQMGQEVILRCVPISNHLYFYWYRQILGQKVEFLVSFYNNEISEKSEIFDDQFSVERPDGSNFTLKIRSTKLEDSAMYFCATLDDRGNTEAFFGQGTRLTVV.

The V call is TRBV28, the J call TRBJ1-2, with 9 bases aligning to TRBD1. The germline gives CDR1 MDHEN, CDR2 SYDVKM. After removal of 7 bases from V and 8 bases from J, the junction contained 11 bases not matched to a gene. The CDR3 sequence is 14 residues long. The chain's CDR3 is CASNLVQGAGGYTF. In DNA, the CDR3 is TGTGCCAGCAACCTCGTACAGGGGGCAGGGGGCTACACCTTC.

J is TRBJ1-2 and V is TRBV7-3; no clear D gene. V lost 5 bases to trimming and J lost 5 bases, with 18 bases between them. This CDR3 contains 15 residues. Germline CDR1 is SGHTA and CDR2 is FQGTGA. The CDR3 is CASSPPPRVLYGYTF. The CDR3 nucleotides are TGTGCCAGCAGCCCTCCCCCGCGGGTTCTATATGGCTACACCTTC. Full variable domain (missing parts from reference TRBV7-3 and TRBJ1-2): GAGVSQTPSNKVTEKGKYVELRCDPISGHTALYWYRQSLGQGPEFLIYFQGTGAADDSGLPNDRFFAVRPEGSVSTLKIQRTERGDSAVYLCASSPPPRVLYGYTFGSGTRLTVV.

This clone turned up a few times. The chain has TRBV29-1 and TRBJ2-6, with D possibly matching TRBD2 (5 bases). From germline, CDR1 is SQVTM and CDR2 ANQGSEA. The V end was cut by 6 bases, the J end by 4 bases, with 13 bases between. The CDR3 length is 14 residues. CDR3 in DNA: TGCAGCGTCCGGGCAACGGGGGGGGCCAACGTCCTGACTTTC. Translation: CSVRATGGANVLTF. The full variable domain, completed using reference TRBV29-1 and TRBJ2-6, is SAVISQKPSRDICQRGTSLTIQCQVDSQVTMMFWYRQQPGQSLTLIATANQGSEATYESGFVIDKFPISRPNLTFSTLTVSNMSPEDSSIYLCSVRATGGANVLTFGAGSRLTVL.

CDR3 sequence: CASSYERGGYNEQFF. Written as DNA, the CDR3 is TGCGCCAGCAGTTACGAGCGGGGAGGGTACAATGAGCAGTTCTTC. V and J are TRBV4-1 and TRBJ2-1; 7 bases match TRBD2. V was clipped by 6 bases and J by 4 bases; unmatched bases: 9. The germline gives CDR1 MGHRA, CDR2 YSYEKL. CDR3 length equals 15 residues.

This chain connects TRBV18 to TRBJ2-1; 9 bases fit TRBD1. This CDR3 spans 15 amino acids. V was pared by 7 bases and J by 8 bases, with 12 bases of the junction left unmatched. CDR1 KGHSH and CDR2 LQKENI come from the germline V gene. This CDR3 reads CASLLTGTGSDEQFF. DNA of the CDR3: TGTGCCAGCTTACTAACCGGGACAGGGAGCGATGAGCAGTTCTTC.

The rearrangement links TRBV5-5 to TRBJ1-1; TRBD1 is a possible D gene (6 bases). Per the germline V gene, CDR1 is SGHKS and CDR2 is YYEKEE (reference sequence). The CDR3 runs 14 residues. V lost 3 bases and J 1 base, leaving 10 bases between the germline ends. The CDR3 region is CASSWWTANTEAFF. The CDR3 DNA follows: TGTGCCAGCAGCTGGTGGACAGCGAACACTGAAGCTTTCTTT.

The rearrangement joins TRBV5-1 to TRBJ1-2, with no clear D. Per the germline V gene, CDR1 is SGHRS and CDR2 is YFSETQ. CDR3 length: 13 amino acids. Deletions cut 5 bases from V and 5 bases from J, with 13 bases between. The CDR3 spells CASSPPAVYGYTF. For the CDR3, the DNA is TGCGCCAGCAGTCCGCCCGCAGTGTATGGCTACACCTTC.

The CDR3 spells CASSSLDTQYF. CDR3 nucleotide sequence: TGTGCCAGCAGCTCCCTAGATACGCAGTATTTT. This chain links TRBV7-9 with TRBJ2-3; D is undetermined. CDR1 and CDR2 from the germline V gene are SEHNR and FQNEAQ (reference sequence). The length of the CDR3 is 11 residues. V dropped 4 bases and J dropped 5 bases, with 4 bases sitting between them.

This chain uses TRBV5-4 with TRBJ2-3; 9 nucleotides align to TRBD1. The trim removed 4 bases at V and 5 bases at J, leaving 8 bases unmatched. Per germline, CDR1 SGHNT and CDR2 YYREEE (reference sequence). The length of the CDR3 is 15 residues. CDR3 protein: CASSVTGGSLDTQYF. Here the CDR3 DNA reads TGTGCCAGCAGCGTTACAGGGGGCTCATTAGATACGCAGTATTTT.

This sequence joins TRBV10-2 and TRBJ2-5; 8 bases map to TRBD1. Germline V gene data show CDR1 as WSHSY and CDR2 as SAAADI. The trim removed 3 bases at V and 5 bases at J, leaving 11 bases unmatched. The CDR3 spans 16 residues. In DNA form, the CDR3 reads TGCGCCAGCAGTGAAGACATGGACAGGGTGGGGGAGACCCAGTACTTC. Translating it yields CASSEDMDRVGETQYF.

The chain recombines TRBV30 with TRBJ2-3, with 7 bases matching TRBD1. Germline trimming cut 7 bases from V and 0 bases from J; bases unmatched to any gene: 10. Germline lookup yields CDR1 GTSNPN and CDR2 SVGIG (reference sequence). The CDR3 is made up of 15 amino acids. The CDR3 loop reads CAFDHGTASTDTQYF. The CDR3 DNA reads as TGTGCCTTTGACCACGGGACAGCTAGCACAGATACGCAGTATTTT. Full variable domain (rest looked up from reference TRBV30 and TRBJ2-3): SQTIHQWPATLVQPVGSPLSLECTVEGTSNPNLYWYRQAAGRGLQLLFYSVGIGQISSEVPQNLSASRPQDRQFILSSKKLLLSDSGFYLCAFDHGTASTDTQYFGPGTRLTVL.

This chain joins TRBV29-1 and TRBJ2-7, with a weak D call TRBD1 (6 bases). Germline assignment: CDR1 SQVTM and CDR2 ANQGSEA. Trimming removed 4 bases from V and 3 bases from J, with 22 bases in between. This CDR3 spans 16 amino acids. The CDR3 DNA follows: TGCAGCGTTGTCGGTCAGGGGATCGGCAACGACTACGAGCAGTACTTC. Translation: CSVVGQGIGNDYEQYF.

In DNA form, the CDR3 reads TGTGCCAGCAGTTTATGGAGCGGAATTCAAGAGACCCAGTACTTC. Protein: CASSLWSGIQETQYF. The chain is built from TRBV27 and TRBJ2-5; D might be TRBD2 (5 bases). The V and J ends lost 1 base and 2 bases respectively, with 11 bases between them. The CDR3 loop spans 15 amino acids. Germline lookup yields CDR1 MNHEY and CDR2 SMNVEV (reference sequence).

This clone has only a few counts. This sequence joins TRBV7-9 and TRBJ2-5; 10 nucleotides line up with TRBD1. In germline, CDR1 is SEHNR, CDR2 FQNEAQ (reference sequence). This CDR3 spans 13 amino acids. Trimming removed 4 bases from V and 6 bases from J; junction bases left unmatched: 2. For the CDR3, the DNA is TGTGCCAGCAGCTGGGACAGGGGACAGACCCAGTACTTC. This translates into CASSWDRGQTQYF. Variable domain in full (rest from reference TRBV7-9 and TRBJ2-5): DTGVSQNPRHKITKRGQNVTFRCDPISEHNRLYWYRQTLGQGPEFLTYFQNEAQLEKSRLLSDRFSAERPKGSFSTLEIQRTEQGDSAMYLCASSWDRGQTQYFGPGTRLLVL.

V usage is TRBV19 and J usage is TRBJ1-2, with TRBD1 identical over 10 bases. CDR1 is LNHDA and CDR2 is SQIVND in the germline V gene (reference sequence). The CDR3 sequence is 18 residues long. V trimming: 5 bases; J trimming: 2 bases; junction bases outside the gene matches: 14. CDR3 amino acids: CASSLTGTGALGNYGYTF. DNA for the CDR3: TGTGCCAGTAGTTTGACCGGGACAGGGGCCTTAGGGAACTATGGCTACACCTTC.

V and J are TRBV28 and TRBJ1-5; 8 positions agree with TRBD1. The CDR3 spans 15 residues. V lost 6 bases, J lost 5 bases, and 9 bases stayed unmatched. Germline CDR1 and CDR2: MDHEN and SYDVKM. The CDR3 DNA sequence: TGTGCCAGCAGGCCTGGACAGGGAAGCCATCAGCCCCAGCATTTT. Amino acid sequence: CASRPGQGSHQPQHF. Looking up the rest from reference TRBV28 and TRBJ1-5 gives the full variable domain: DVKVTQSSRYLVKRTGEKVFLECVQDMDHENMFWYRQDPGLGLRLIYFSYDVKMKEKGDIPEGYSVSREKKERFSLILESASTNQTSMYLCASRPGQGSHQPQHFGDGTRLSIL.

CDR3: CASSPPPGLAANEQFF. The CDR3 nucleotides read TGTGCCAGTAGTCCTCCCCCGGGACTAGCGGCCAATGAGCAGTTCTTC. The V call is TRBV19, the J call TRBJ2-1; TRBD2 agrees at 11 bases. Per germline, CDR1 LNHDA and CDR2 SQIVND (reference sequence). The V segment lost 5 bases and the J segment 6 bases; nucleotides outside the gene matches: 9. CDR3 length: 16 residues.

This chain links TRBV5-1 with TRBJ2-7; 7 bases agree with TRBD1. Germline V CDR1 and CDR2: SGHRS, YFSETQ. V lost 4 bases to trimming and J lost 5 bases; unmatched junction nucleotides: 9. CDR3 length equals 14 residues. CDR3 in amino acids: CASSQGQKLDEQYF. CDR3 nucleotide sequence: TGCGCCAGCAGCCAGGGACAGAAGCTTGACGAGCAGTACTTC. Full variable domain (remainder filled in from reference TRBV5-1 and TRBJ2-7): KAGVTQTPRYLIKTRGQQVTLSCSPISGHRSVSWYQQTPGQGLQFLFEYFSETQRNKGNFPGRFSGRQFSNSRSEMNVSTLELGDSALYLCASSQGQKLDEQYFGPGTRLTVT.

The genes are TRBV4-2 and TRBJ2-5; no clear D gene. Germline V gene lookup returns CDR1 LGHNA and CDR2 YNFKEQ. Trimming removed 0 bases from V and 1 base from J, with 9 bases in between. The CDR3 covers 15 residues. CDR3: CASSQDWAGQETQYF. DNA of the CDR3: TGTGCCAGCAGCCAAGATTGGGCAGGCCAAGAGACCCAGTACTTC.

CDR3 region: CASSPIAGATTGELFF. The CDR3 nucleotides read TGCGCCAGCAGCCCCATAGCGGGAGCGACCACCGGGGAGCTGTTTTTT. The rearrangement uses TRBV10-2 and TRBJ2-2; TRBD2 agrees at 9 bases. CDR1 WSHSY and CDR2 SAAADI come from the germline V gene. The CDR3 totals 16 residues. The J segment lost 4 bases and the V segment lost 6 bases, leaving 9 bases of the junction unmatched.

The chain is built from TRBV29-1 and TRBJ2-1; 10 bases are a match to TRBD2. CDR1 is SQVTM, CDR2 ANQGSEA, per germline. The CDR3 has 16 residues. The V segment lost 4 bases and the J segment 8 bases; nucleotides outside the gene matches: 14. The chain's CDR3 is CSVVGLAGVLPHEQFF. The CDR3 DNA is TGCAGCGTTGTTGGCCTAGCGGGAGTTCTCCCCCATGAGCAGTTCTTC.

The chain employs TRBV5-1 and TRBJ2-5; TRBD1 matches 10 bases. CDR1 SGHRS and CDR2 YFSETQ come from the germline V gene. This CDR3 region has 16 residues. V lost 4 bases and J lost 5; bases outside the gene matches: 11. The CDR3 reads CASSINWDRGRETQYF. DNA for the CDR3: TGCGCCAGCAGCATAAACTGGGACAGGGGCCGGGAGACCCAGTACTTC.

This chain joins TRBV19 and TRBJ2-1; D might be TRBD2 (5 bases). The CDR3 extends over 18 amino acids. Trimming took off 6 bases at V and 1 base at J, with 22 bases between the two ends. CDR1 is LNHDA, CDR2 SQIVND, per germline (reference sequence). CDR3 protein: CASSGTGLALESYNEQFF. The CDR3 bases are TGTGCCAGTAGCGGAACCGGACTCGCTTTGGAGTCCTACAATGAGCAGTTCTTC.

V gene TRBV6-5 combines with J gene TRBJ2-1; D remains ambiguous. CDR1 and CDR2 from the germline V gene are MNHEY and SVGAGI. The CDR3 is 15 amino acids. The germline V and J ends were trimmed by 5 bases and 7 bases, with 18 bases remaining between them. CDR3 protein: CASSKRRSPKNEQFF. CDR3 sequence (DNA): TGTGCCAGCAGTAAGCGTCGGTCCCCCAAGAATGAGCAGTTCTTC.

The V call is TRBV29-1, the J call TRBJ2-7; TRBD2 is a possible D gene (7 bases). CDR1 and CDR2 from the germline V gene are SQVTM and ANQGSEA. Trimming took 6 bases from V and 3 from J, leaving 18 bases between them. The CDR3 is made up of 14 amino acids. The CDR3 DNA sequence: TGCAGCGTGACGGCGGGGGCTGGCAGCTACGAGCAGTACTTC. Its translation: CSVTAGAGSYEQYF.

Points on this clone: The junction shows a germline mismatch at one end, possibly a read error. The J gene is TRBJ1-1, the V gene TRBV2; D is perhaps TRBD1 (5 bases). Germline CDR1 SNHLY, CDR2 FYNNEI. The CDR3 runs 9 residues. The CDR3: CASSEGQPF. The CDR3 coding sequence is TGTGCCAGCAGTGAAGGACAGCCTTTT.

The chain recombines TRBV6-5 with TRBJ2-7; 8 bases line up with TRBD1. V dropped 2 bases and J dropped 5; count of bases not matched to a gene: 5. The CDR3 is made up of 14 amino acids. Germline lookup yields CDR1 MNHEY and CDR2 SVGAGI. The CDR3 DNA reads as TGTGCCAGCAGTTACCGGACAGGGTGGAACGAGCAGTACTTC. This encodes CASSYRTGWNEQYF.

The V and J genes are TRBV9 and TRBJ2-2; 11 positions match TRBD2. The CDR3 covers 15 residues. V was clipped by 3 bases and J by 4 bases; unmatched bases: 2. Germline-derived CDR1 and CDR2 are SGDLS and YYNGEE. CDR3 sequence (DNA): TGTGCCAGCAGCGCTGGGACTAGCGGCACCGGGGAGCTGTTTTTT. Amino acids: CASSAGTSGTGELFF.

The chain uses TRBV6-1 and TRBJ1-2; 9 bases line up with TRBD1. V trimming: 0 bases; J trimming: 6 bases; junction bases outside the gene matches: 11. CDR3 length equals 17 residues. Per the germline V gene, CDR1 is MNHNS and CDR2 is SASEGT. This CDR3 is CASSEALGDRALDGYTF. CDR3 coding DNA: TGTGCCAGCAGTGAAGCGCTCGGGGACAGGGCGCTTGATGGCTACACCTTC.